The 15 T cell receptor beta chains listed next were all sequenced from one sample in a study of resident and recirculating memory T cells in vitiligo. Assay used: immunoSEQ multiplex PCR; TCRdb lists only in-frame clones, some missing. This table holds tens of thousands of clones, about 91% found once. Source material: blood. Receptors originate from a male donor with vitiligo.

The J gene is TRBJ1-2, the V gene TRBV7-8; no firm D call. The CDR3 has 15 amino acids. V shed 6 bases and J shed 2 bases, with 16 bases lying between them. Germline-derived CDR1 and CDR2 are SGHVS and FQNEAQ. The CDR3 loop reads CASRNPRGRNYGYTF. For the CDR3, the DNA is TGTGCCAGCAGAAACCCACGGGGTCGAAACTATGGCTACACCTTC.

The chain couples TRBV19 to TRBJ2-7, with 7 positions matching TRBD2. The CDR3 extends over 14 amino acids. Trimming took 7 bases from V and 3 from J; bases not matched to a gene: 9. Germline CDR1 LNHDA, CDR2 SQIVND (reference sequence). CDR3: CASTFAGRDYEQYF. The DNA for the CDR3 is TGTGCCAGTACCTTTGCGGGGAGGGACTACGAGCAGTACTTC.

This chain links TRBV30 with TRBJ1-1; perhaps TRBD1 as D (6 bases). This CDR3 is 13 amino acids long. CDR1 GTSNPN and CDR2 SVGIG come from the germline V gene (reference sequence). Trimming cost V 2 bases and J 7 bases, with 14 bases left between them. CDR3 sequence reads: CAWSPGLGHEAFF. DNA for the CDR3: TGTGCCTGGAGTCCCGGACTGGGACATGAAGCTTTCTTT.

The chain links TRBV4-3 to TRBJ2-3, with 7 nucleotides matching TRBD2. The V and J ends lost 1 base and 0 bases, in that order; junction bases with no gene match: 10. Germline CDR1 reads LGHNA; CDR2 reads YSLEER. CDR3 length equals 18 residues. This CDR3 is CASSQGVGGSGSTDTQYF. DNA of the CDR3: TGCGCCAGCAGCCAAGGTGTCGGGGGGTCGGGGAGCACAGATACGCAGTATTTT.

The chain uses TRBV6-6 and TRBJ2-7, with 10 bases fitting TRBD2. Trimming removed 0 bases from V and 4 bases from J; junction bases left unmatched: 3. This CDR3 region has 15 residues. Germline V gene data show CDR1 as MNHNY and CDR2 as SVGAGI (reference sequence). CDR3: CASSYSASGGYEQYF. In DNA, the CDR3 is TGTGCCAGCAGTTACTCAGCTAGCGGGGGTTACGAGCAGTACTTC.

The count of this clone is one. V usage is TRBV7-9 and J usage is TRBJ1-2; D is unresolved. The CDR3 runs to 14 residues. Trimming took 5 bases from V and 3 from J, leaving 13 bases between them. The germline V gene encodes CDR1 SEHNR and CDR2 FQNEAQ (reference sequence). CDR3 sequence: CASSPGRFDYGYTF. CDR3 bases: TGTGCCAGCAGCCCCGGGAGGTTTGACTATGGCTACACCTTC.

The chain links TRBV4-3 to TRBJ2-7; TRBD1 matches at 9 bases. This CDR3 has 15 amino acids. With V trimmed by 5 bases and J by 5 bases, 10 bases remained unmatched. Germline lookup yields CDR1 LGHNA and CDR2 YSLEER. The CDR3: CASSNSGTGTHEQYF. The CDR3 nucleotides are TGCGCCAGCAGCAACTCCGGGACAGGGACCCACGAGCAGTACTTC.

V gene TRBV5-1 combines with J gene TRBJ2-1, with TRBD2 matching over 13 bases. Looked up from germline, CDR1 is SGHRS and CDR2 is YFSETQ. The V and J ends lost 0 bases and 7 bases, in that order; junction bases with no gene match: 7. The CDR3 is made up of 17 amino acids. The CDR3 DNA is TGCGCCAGCAGCTTGGCCCAAACTAGCGGGAGGGGGAATGAGCAGTTCTTC. Amino acids: CASSLAQTSGRGNEQFF. Using reference TRBV5-1 and TRBJ2-1 for the parts outside the CDR3, the full variable domain is KAGVTQTPRYLIKTRGQQVTLSCSPISGHRSVSWYQQTPGQGLQFLFEYFSETQRNKGNFPGRFSGRQFSNSRSEMNVSTLELGDSALYLCASSLAQTSGRGNEQFFGPGTRLTVL.

This chain uses TRBV7-9 with TRBJ2-1; the D is unclear. CDR1 and CDR2 (germline): SEHNR, FQNEAQ (reference sequence). The CDR3 is 14 amino acids. V was shortened by 2 bases and J by 8 bases, with 13 bases between the two germline ends. CDR3 DNA sequence: TGTGCCAGCAGCTTAACCCGAGGATCAGATGAGCAGTTCTTC. It yields the protein CASSLTRGSDEQFF.

J is TRBJ1-4 and V is TRBV19; D might be TRBD1 (6 bases). V was clipped by 2 bases and J by 8 bases, with 12 bases between them. CDR1 is LNHDA and CDR2 is SQIVND in the germline V gene (reference sequence). CDR3 length equals 14 residues. CDR3 DNA sequence: TGTGCCAGTAGTATACAGGGGTCGCGGGAAAAACTGTTTTTT. This sequence encodes CASSIQGSREKLFF.

The V and J genes are TRBV5-5 and TRBJ1-1; D gene uncertain. This CDR3 spans 15 amino acids. The V and J ends lost 4 bases and 3 bases respectively, with 16 bases between them. The germline CDR1 and CDR2 sequences are SGHKS and YYEKEE (reference sequence). The CDR3 region has the DNA TGTGCCAGCAGCCCCCAGGCCTCCGTGGACACTGAAGCTTTCTTT. Translated: CASSPQASVDTEAFF.

This chain uses TRBV5-1 with TRBJ1-4; D is undetermined. Germline CDR1 reads SGHRS; CDR2 reads YFSETQ. The CDR3 extends over 15 amino acids. Trimming removed 4 bases at V and 4 bases at J, with 14 bases between. The CDR3 is CASSGSSGGNEKLFF. CDR3 sequence (DNA): TGCGCCAGCAGCGGCTCATCCGGAGGTAATGAAAAACTGTTTTTT.

The chain links TRBV6-1 to TRBJ2-7; 8 positions match TRBD1. The CDR3 loop spans 13 amino acids. V lost 4 bases, J lost 2 bases, and 1 base stayed unmatched. Germline-derived CDR1 and CDR2 are MNHNS and SASEGT. CDR3 bases: TGTGCCAGCAGTGTGGGACAGGCCTACGAGCAGTACTTC. Its protein is CASSVGQAYEQYF.

This clone was counted a single time. This chain uses TRBV5-4 with TRBJ2-7; perhaps TRBD1 as D (6 bases). Germline CDR1 and CDR2: SGHNT and YYREEE (reference sequence). This CDR3 is built from 14 residues. The V gene lost 4 bases and the J gene lost 3 bases, with 14 bases spanning the gap. CDR3 DNA sequence: TGTGCCAGCAGCCGAGACAGGACCATCTACGAGCAGTACTTC. Amino acid sequence: CASSRDRTIYEQYF.

The chain joins TRBV7-9 to TRBJ2-5; 8 nucleotides match TRBD1. Germline V gives CDR1 SEHNR, CDR2 FQNEAQ (reference sequence). The V and J ends lost 5 bases and 5 bases, in that order; junction bases with no gene match: 13. The CDR3 has 16 residues. CDR3 sequence reads: CASSLRLGQGRETQYF. The CDR3 DNA is TGTGCCAGCAGCCTCCGCCTCGGACAGGGCAGGGAGACCCAGTACTTC.